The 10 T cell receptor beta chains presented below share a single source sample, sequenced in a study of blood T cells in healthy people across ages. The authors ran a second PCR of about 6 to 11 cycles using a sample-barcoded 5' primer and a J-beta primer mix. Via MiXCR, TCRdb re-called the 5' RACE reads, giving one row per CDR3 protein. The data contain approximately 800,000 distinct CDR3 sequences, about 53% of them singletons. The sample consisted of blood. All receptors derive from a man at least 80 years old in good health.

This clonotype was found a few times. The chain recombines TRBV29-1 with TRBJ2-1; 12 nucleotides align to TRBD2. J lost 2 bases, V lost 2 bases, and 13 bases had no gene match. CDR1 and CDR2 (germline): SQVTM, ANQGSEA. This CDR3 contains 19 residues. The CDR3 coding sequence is TGCAGCGTTGAACCCGGAGGACTAGCGGGGCCATTGGCCTACAATGAGCAGTTCTTC. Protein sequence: CSVEPGGLAGPLAYNEQFF.

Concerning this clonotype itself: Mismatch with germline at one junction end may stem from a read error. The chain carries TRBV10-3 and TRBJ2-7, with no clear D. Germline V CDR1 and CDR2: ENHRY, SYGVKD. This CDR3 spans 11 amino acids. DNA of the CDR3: TGTACCATCAGTGACACGGACGAGCAGTACTTC. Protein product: CTISDTDEQYF.

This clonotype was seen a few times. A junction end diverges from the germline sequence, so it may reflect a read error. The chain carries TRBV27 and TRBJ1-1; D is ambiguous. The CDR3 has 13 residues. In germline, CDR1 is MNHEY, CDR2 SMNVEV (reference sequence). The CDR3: CTSSFPGNSEAFF. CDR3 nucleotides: TGTACCAGCAGTTTCCCGGGTAACTCTGAAGCTTTCTTT.

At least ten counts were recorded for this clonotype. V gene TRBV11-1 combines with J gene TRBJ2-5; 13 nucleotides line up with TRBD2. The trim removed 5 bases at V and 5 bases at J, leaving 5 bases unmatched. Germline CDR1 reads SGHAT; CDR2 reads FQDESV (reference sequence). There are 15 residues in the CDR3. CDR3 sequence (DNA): TGTGCCAGCAGCCGGACTAGCGGGAGTAGGGAGACCCAGTACTTC. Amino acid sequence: CASSRTSGSRETQYF.

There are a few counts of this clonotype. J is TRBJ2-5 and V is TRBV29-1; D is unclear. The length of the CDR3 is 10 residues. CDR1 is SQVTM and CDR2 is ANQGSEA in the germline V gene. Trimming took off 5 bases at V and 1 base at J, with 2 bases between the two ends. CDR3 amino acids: CSVFQETQYF. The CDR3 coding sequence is TGCAGCGTTTTCCAAGAGACCCAGTACTTC.

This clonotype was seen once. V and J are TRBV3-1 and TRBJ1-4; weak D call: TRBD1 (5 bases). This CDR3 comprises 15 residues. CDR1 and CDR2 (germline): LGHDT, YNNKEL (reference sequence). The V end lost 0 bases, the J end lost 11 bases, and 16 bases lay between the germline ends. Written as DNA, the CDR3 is TGTGCCAGCAGCCAAGATGGGGGTGGAGGAGACAAACTGTTTTTT. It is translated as CASSQDGGGGDKLFF.

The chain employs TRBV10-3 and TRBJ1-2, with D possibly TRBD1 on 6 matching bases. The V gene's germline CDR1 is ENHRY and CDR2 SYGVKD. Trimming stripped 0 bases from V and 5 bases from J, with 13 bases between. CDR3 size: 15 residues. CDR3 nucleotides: TGTGCCATCAGTGAGTCGGCCGGGGGGCGTTATGGCTACACCTTC. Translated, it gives CAISESAGGRYGYTF.

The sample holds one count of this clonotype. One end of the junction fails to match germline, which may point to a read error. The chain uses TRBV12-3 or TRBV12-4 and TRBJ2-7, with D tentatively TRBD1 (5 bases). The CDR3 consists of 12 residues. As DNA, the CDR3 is TGTGCCAGCAGTTTGCAGGGCCACCTTTCCCACTTC. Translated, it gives CASSLQGHLSHF.

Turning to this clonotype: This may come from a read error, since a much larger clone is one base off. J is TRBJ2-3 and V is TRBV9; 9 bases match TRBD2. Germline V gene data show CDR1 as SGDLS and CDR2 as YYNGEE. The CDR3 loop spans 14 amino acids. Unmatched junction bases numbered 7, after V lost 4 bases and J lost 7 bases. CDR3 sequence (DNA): TGTGCCAGCAGCTACAGCGGGGGGACAAATACGCAGTATTTT. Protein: CASSYSGGTNTQYF. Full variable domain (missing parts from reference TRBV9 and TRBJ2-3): DSGVTQTPKHLITATGQRVTLRCSPRSGDLSVYWYQQSLDQGLQFLIQYYNGEERAKGNILERFSAQQFPDLHSELNLSSLELGDSALYFCASSYSGGTNTQYFGPGTRLTVL.

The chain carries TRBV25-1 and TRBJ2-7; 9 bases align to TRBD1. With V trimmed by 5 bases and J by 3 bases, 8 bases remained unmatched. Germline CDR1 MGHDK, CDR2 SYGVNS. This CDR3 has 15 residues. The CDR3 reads CASSPHGTGYYEQYF. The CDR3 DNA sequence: TGTGCCAGCAGTCCCCACGGGACAGGGTACTACGAGCAGTACTTC.